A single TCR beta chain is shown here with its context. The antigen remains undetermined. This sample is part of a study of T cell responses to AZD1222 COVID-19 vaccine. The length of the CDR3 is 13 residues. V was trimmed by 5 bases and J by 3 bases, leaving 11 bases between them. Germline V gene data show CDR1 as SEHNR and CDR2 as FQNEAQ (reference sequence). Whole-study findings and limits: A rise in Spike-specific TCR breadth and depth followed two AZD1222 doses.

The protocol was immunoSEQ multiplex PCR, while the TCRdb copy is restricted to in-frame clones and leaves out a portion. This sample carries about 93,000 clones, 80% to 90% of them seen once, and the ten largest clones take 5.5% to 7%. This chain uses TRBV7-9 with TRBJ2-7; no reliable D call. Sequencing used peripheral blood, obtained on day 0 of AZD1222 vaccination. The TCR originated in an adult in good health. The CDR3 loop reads CASSPPSVYEQYF. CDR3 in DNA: TGTGCCAGCAGCCCCCCGTCTGTCTACGAGCAGTACTTC.